The rows below give T cell receptor beta chains drawn from one sample of a study of Ad26.COV2.S vaccination and SARS-CoV-2 variants. The assay was immunoSEQ multiplex PCR, and TCRdb's table has in-frame clones only and misses some. The sample lists around 380,000 clones, about 88% occurring once. The sample here was peripheral blood, taken in a trial of Ad26.COV2.S vaccine versus placebo. All receptors derive from a person aged 18-65 years who received the Ad26.COV2.S COVID-19 vaccine or a placebo. CDR3s include the opening cysteine and the closing phenylalanine or tryptophan. A D gene is named only where the DNA matches it firmly. Clone size is given for some rows only: seen once, a few or many times, or a class if the clone is expanded.

size,V,D,J,DNA,CDR3
-,TRBV5-5,-,TRBJ1-4,TGTGCCAGCAGCTCCAGGGTGAATAATGAAAAACTGTTTTTT,CASSSRVNNEKLFF
-,TRBV15,-,TRBJ1-3,TGTGCCACCAGCAGGGCCCTACAGGGCTCTGGAAACACCATATATTTT,CATSRALQGSGNTIYF
-,TRBV6-5,-,TRBJ1-6,TGTGCCAGCAGTTACTACGAAAGGGCGTCACCCCTCCACTTT,CASSYYERASPLHF
-,TRBV5-5,-,TRBJ2-7,TGTGCCAGCAGACCAGGACAGACCTACGAGCAGTACTTC,CASRPGQTYEQYF
-,TRBV7-9,TRBD2,TRBJ2-1,TGTGCCAGCAGCTTTGGGTGGGCGGGGGGCACCCCCGATGAGCAGTTCTTC,CASSFGWAGGTPDEQFF
-,TRBV7-9,TRBD2,TRBJ2-1,TGTGCCAGCAGCTTGGGACAATTGACTAGCGGGGCTTACAATGAGCAGTTCTTC,CASSLGQLTSGAYNEQFF
-,TRBV6-2/TRBV6-3,-,TRBJ1-5,TGTGCCAGCAGTAGGGACGGAACTAGCAATCAGCCCCAGCATTTT,CASSRDGTSNQPQHF
-,TRBV9,-,TRBJ2-5,TGTGCCAGCAGCGTGGGCATGGGGGGTAGTGAGACCCAGTACTTC,CASSVGMGGSETQYF
-,TRBV5-4,-,TRBJ2-1,TGTGCCAGCAGCCGAACTTCCTCCTACAATGAGCAGTTCTTC,CASSRTSSYNEQFF
-,TRBV6-5,-,TRBJ1-1,TGTGCCAGCAGTTACGGGGGATCGAACACTGAAGCTTTCTTT,CASSYGGSNTEAFF
-,TRBV12-3/TRBV12-4,-,TRBJ1-1,TGTGCCAGCAGTTTAGGGGAAAAAGCTTTCTTT,CASSLGEKAFF
-,TRBV19,-,TRBJ2-1,TGTGCCAGTAGTAGAATGGGTCCCTACAATGAGCAGTTCTTC,CASSRMGPYNEQFF
-,TRBV5-8,-,TRBJ2-3,TGTGCCAGCAGCTTGAGGCAGATAAGTGGTACAGATACGCAGTATTTT,CASSLRQISGTDTQYF
once,TRBV5-4,-,TRBJ2-3,TGTGCCAGCAGCTTGTCAGGCGGAACAGATACGCAGTATTTT,CASSLSGGTDTQYF
-,TRBV6-5,-,TRBJ1-1,TGTGCCAGCAGTAGGGACTGGGGAAGGACTGAAGCTTTCTTT,CASSRDWGRTEAFF